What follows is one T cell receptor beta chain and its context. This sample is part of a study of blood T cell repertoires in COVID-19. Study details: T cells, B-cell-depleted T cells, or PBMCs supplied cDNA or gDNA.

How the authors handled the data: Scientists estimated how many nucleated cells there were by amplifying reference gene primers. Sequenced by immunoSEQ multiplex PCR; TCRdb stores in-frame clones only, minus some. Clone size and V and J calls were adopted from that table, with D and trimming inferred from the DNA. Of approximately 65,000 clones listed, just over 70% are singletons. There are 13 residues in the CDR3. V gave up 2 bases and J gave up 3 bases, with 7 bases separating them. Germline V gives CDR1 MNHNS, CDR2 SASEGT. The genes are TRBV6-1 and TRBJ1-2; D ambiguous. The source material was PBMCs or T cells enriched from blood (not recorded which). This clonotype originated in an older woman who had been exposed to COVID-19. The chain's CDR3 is CASSETVYYGYTF. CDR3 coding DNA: TGTGCCAGCAGTGAAACAGTATACTATGGCTACACCTTC.